Listed here are 16 T cell receptor beta chains from one sample, sequenced in a study of T cell responses to AZD1222 COVID-19 vaccine. Method: immunoSEQ multiplex PCR; TCRdb's copy keeps in-frame clones and lacks some. Of tens of thousands of clones in the sample, under 85% were seen once. Sequences were derived from peripheral blood, sampled on day 0 of AZD1222 vaccination. These receptors all come from an adult in good health.

The chain joins TRBV3-1 (or the pseudogene TRBV3-2) to TRBJ1-6; maybe TRBD1 (5 bases). CDR3 length: 13 residues. The V and J ends lost 4 bases and 6 bases respectively, with 7 bases between them. Germline CDR1 is LGHDT and CDR2 is YNNKEL (reference sequence). The CDR3 bases are TGTGCCAGCAGCCCGACAGCTAATTCACCCCTCCACTTT. This encodes CASSPTANSPLHF.

Notes on this clone: The conserved final phenylalanine or tryptophan is absent from the CDR3, which likely points to a read error. The DNA is left out, because the CDR3 cannot be placed on it with certainty; the CDR3 is given as TCRdb lists it. This chain connects TRBV21-1 to TRBJ1-1. TRBV21-1 is noted as a pseudogene. With termini counted, the CDR3 has 8 amino acids. CDR3 amino acids: CASTPALS.

The count of this clone is one. The CDR3 DNA reads as TGTGCCAGCAGCGGAACCGGGGCCAATCAGCCCCAGCATTTT. This sequence encodes CASSGTGANQPQHF. The chain carries TRBV3-1 (or the pseudogene TRBV3-2) and TRBJ1-5; D may be TRBD1 (5 bases). Germline V gene data show CDR1 as LGHDT and CDR2 as YNNKEL (reference sequence). The CDR3 runs to 14 residues. The ends were cut back, 5 bases at V and 3 bases at J, with 11 bases in the middle.

This clone was observed a handful of times. This chain uses TRBV24-1 with TRBJ1-3; tentative D call: TRBD1 (6 bases). CDR1 is KGHDR and CDR2 is SFDVKD in the germline V gene. The CDR3 is 16 residues long. Trimming cost V 0 bases and J 0 bases, with 8 bases left between them. For the CDR3, the DNA is TGTGCCACCAGTGATTTGCGGGACAACTCTGGAAACACCATATATTTT. Protein sequence: CATSDLRDNSGNTIYF.

This clone was counted a few times. The V gene is TRBV30, the J gene TRBJ1-6, with no clear D. Germline CDR1 reads GTSNPN; CDR2 reads SVGIG (reference sequence). The CDR3 covers 13 residues. Trimming pared 5 bases from V and 4 bases from J, leaving 9 bases between. CDR3 sequence reads: CAWASQYNSPLHF. CDR3 coding DNA: TGTGCCTGGGCCAGTCAATATAATTCACCCCTCCACTTT.

This chain connects TRBV18 to TRBJ1-6; D possibly corresponds to TRBD1 (5 bases). CDR1 is KGHSH and CDR2 is LQKENI in the germline V gene. V shed 2 bases and J shed 10 bases, with 15 bases lying between them. This CDR3 has 15 amino acids. The CDR3, as DNA: TGTGCCAGCTCACCAGGAGGGGACGGTCTCTCACCCCTCCACTTT. Its translation: CASSPGGDGLSPLHF.

The chain is built from TRBV15 and TRBJ2-3, with D possibly TRBD1 on 6 matching bases. V dropped 1 base and J dropped 6 bases, with 14 bases sitting between them. Germline V gene sequence: CDR1 LNHNV, CDR2 YYDKDF (reference sequence). The CDR3 is 15 amino acids. The CDR3 reads CATSRAGDRRDTQYF. CDR3 bases: TGTGCCACCAGCAGAGCAGGGGACCGTCGGGATACGCAGTATTTT. The full variable domain, with the rest looked up from reference TRBV15 and TRBJ2-3, is DAMVIQNPRYQVTQFGKPVTLSCSQTLNHNVMYWYQQKSSQAPKLLFHYYDKDFNNEADTPDNFQSRRPNTSFCFLDIRSPGLGDTAMYLCATSRAGDRRDTQYFGPGTRLTVL.

V and J are TRBV19 and TRBJ1-5, with a tentative D call TRBD1 (5 bases). The ends were cut back, 1 base at V and 1 base at J, with 5 bases in the middle. This CDR3 spans 14 amino acids. The V gene's germline CDR1 is LNHDA and CDR2 SQIVND (reference sequence). In nucleotides, the CDR3 is TGTGCCAGTAGTATAGGACAGAGCAATCAGCCCCAGCATTTT. Translation: CASSIGQSNQPQHF. Full variable domain (outside the CDR3, taken from reference TRBV19 and TRBJ1-5): DGGITQSPKYLFRKEGQNVTLSCEQNLNHDAMYWYRQDPGQGLRLIYYSQIVNDFQKGDIAEGYSVSREKKESFPLTVTSAQKNPTAFYLCASSIGQSNQPQHFGDGTRLSIL.

This clone was observed a few times. The chain is built from TRBV12-3 or TRBV12-4 and TRBJ1-5; tentative D call: TRBD1 (6 bases). This CDR3 is 11 amino acids long. V was trimmed by 5 bases and J by 8 bases, leaving 7 bases between them. In DNA, the CDR3 is TGTGCCAGCAGTACAGGGAAGCCCCAGCATTTT. Translated: CASSTGKPQHF.

The chain has TRBV11-2 and TRBJ2-3, with D unresolved. Germline V gene sequence: CDR1 SGHAT, CDR2 FQNNGV. Between the trimmed V and J ends, which lost 4 bases and 6 bases, there was a span of 14 bases. This CDR3 comprises 14 residues. In nucleotides, the CDR3 is TGTGCCAGCAGCTCCCTAACGACGAGGGATACGCAGTATTTT. It codes for CASSSLTTRDTQYF.

Here the CDR3 reads CASSRGRGDYTF. CDR3 nucleotide sequence: TGTGCCAGCAGCCGGGGCCGGGGGGACTACACCTTC. The rearrangement joins TRBV6-5 to TRBJ1-2; D is possibly TRBD1 (5 bases). The ends were cut back, 6 bases at V and 10 bases at J, with 15 bases in the middle. Germline V lookup: CDR1 MNHEY, CDR2 SVGAGI. The CDR3 contains 12 residues.

This clone was seen just once. A far larger clone differs by one base, so this is likely a read error. The CDR3 region has the DNA TGCGCCAGCTGTGGTCCGGGACAGGGGGCGGTCGAGCAGTACTTC. Encoded protein: CASCGPGQGAVEQYF. The rearrangement uses TRBV10-1 and TRBJ2-7; 12 bases match TRBD1. This CDR3 has 15 amino acids. The germline CDR1 and CDR2 sequences are WNHNN and SYGVQD (reference sequence). The trim removed 8 bases at V and 6 bases at J, leaving 11 bases unmatched.

This clone appeared many times. The chain combines TRBV29-1 with TRBJ2-1; perhaps D is TRBD1 or TRBD2 (5 bases each). This CDR3 has 12 residues. Germline V gene sequence: CDR1 SQVTM, CDR2 ANQGSEA. Trimming left V 8 bases short and J 5 bases short, with 13 bases between. CDR3 sequence: CSSPEGNNEQFF. The CDR3 region has the DNA TGCAGCTCCCCCGAGGGGAACAATGAGCAGTTCTTC.

The rearrangement joins TRBV12-3 or TRBV12-4 to TRBJ1-1; no clear D. The CDR3 spans 13 residues. Deletions cut 1 base from V and 0 bases from J, with 3 bases between. The CDR3 sequence: CASSLEVNTEAFF. The CDR3, as DNA: TGTGCCAGCAGTTTAGAGGTGAACACTGAAGCTTTCTTT.

The chain links TRBV2 to TRBJ2-1; TRBD2 matches 14 bases. Germline V gives CDR1 SNHLY, CDR2 FYNNEI. The V gene end was trimmed by 6 bases and the J gene end by 9 bases; junction bases not matched to a gene: 10. The CDR3 runs to 16 residues. The CDR3, as DNA: TGTGCCAGCAGGCCCTCGACTAGCGGGGGGGCGGTTGAGCAGTTCTTC. Translating it yields CASRPSTSGGAVEQFF.

The chain carries TRBV18 and TRBJ1-1; D not resolved. The V gene lost 2 bases and the J gene lost 1 base, with 11 bases spanning the gap. The length of the CDR3 is 15 residues. Germline CDR1 and CDR2: KGHSH and LQKENI. Written as DNA, the CDR3 is TGTGCCAGCTCACCAAGTAGGACGGCGAACACTGAAGCTTTCTTT. It codes for CASSPSRTANTEAFF.